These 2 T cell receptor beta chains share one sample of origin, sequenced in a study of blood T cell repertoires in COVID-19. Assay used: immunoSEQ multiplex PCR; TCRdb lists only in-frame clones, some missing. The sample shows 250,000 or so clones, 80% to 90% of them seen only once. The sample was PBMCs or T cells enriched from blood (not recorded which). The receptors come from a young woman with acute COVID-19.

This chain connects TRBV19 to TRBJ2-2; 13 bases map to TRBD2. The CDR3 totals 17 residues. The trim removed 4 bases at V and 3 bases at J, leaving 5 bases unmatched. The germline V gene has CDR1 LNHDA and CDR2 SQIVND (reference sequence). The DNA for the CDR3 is TGTGCCAGTAGTAGTGGACTAGCGGGAGCAGACACCGGGGAGCTGTTTTTT. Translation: CASSSGLAGADTGELFF.

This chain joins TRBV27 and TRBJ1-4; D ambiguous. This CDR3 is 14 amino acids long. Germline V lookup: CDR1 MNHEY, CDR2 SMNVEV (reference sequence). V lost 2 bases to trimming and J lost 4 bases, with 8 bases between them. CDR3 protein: CASSLAQFNEKLFF. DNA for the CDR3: TGTGCCAGCAGTTTAGCACAGTTTAATGAAAAACTGTTTTTT.